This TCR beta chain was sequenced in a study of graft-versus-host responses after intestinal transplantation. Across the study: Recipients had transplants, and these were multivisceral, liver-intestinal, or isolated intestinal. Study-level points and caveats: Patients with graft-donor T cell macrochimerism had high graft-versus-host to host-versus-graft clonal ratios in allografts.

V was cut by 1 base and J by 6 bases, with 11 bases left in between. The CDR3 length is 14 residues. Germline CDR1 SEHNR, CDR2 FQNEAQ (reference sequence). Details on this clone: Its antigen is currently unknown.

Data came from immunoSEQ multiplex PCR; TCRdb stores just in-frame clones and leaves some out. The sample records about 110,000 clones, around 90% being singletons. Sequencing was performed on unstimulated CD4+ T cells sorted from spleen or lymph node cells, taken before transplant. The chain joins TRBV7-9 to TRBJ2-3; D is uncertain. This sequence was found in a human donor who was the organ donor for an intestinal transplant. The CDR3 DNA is TGTGCCAGCAGCTTAGAGTGGACCTTGGATACGCAGTATTTT. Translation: CASSLEWTLDTQYF.